This TCR beta chain appears in the sequencing data of a study of T-cell memory formation after mild COVID-19. Whole-study findings and limits: Researchers found some responding clones in pre-infection memory, a sign that cross-reactive memory joined.

With constant-segment primers, 5'RACE yielded cDNA libraries of TCR alpha and TCR beta that carried sample barcodes and UMIs. TCRdb reanalysed the 5' RACE reads using MiXCR and keeps one entry per CDR3 protein. The sample yields about 560,000 distinct CDR3 sequences, roughly 18% seen once. Trimming cost V 0 bases and J 7 bases; bases outside gene matches: 8. The CDR3 sequence is 15 residues long. The germline CDR1 and CDR2 sequences are SEHNR and FQNEAQ (reference sequence). This clonotype was seen a few times. The antigen is undetermined. The sequence was obtained from an adult woman who had mild COVID-19 (a few samples of this study predate the infection). Cell type and time point are not known. The chain couples TRBV7-9 to TRBJ1-1, with 7 positions matching TRBD1. Sequenced: PBMCs or a T cell subset sorted from them (not recorded which). CDR3: CASSLALSDRDEAFF. The CDR3 DNA is TGTGCCAGCAGCTTAGCGCTAAGTGACAGGGATGAAGCTTTCTTT.